The 5 T cell receptor beta chains presented below share a single source sample, sequenced in a study of shared clonotypes between healthy human individuals. Produced via immunoSEQ multiplex PCR; TCRdb's table is partial and in-frame only. The sample holds roughly 1 million clones; under 80% are singletons and the top ten take about 1.5%. The sample comprised memory CD4+ T cells sorted from blood. Regarding subset: CD45RA-negative fraction. These receptors all stem from a man between 18 and 29 years old in good health.

This clone has a single count. The CDR3 sequence is CASSLAILAGSSEQYF. The CDR3 DNA sequence: TGCGCCAGCAGCTTGGCCATACTAGCGGGGAGCTCCGAGCAGTACTTC. The chain links TRBV5-1 to TRBJ2-7; 10 bases line up with TRBD2. V was pared by 0 bases and J by 6 bases, with 9 bases of the junction left unmatched. Per the germline V gene, CDR1 is SGHRS and CDR2 is YFSETQ. The CDR3 loop spans 16 amino acids.

CDR3 amino acids: CASSFPGNTEAFF. The CDR3 bases are TGCGCCAGCAGCTTTCCGGGGAACACTGAAGCTTTCTTT. This chain connects TRBV5-1 to TRBJ1-1; D gene unclear. V lost 2 bases, J lost 1 base, and 6 bases lay in between. Germline V gives CDR1 SGHRS, CDR2 YFSETQ. The CDR3 has 13 amino acids. Full variable domain (rest looked up from reference TRBV5-1 and TRBJ1-1): KAGVTQTPRYLIKTRGQQVTLSCSPISGHRSVSWYQQTPGQGLQFLFEYFSETQRNKGNFPGRFSGRQFSNSRSEMNVSTLELGDSALYLCASSFPGNTEAFFGQGTRLTVV.

The J gene is TRBJ2-5, the V gene TRBV6-6; D might be TRBD1 (5 bases). Germline CDR1 is MNHNY and CDR2 is SVGAGI (reference sequence). V gave up 2 bases and J gave up 1 base, with 11 bases separating them. The CDR3 loop spans 15 amino acids. CDR3 region: CASSYRQGSQETQYF. As DNA, the CDR3 is TGTGCCAGCAGTTACCGGCAGGGTTCCCAAGAGACCCAGTACTTC.

This clone was observed many times. V usage is TRBV28 and J usage is TRBJ2-7; D not certain. The ends were cut back, 9 bases at V and 2 bases at J, with 11 bases in the middle. Germline-derived CDR1 and CDR2 are MDHEN and SYDVKM. The CDR3 is 12 amino acids. CDR3 protein: CASLSQTYEQYF. CDR3 in DNA: TGTGCCAGTCTCTCACAGACCTACGAGCAGTACTTC.

Notes on this clone: This specimen includes other DNA sequences encoding the same CDR3. The V and J genes are TRBV7-6 and TRBJ1-1, with unresolved D. The CDR3 is 14 amino acids. V was cut by 0 bases and J by 1 base, with 6 bases left in between. Germline V gene data show CDR1 as SGHVS and CDR2 as FNYEAQ. For the CDR3, the DNA is TGTGCCAGCAGCTTAGCTGGAGGGAACACTGAAGCTTTCTTT. It encodes CASSLAGGNTEAFF.